This T cell receptor beta chain was captured in a study of sequential checkpoint blockade in melanoma. Study-level background: Roughly 20 patients had matched tumor biopsies before treatment and at week 13 after nivolumab or ipilimumab alone. Whole-study findings and limits: In arm A, pretreatment tumor clonality was associated with response.

Note on this clone: Its cognate antigen is unknown.

The treatment was: randomized to nivolumab then ipilimumab (arm A) or the reverse (arm B). DNA-damaging chemotherapy had not been given to any patient beforehand. This CDR3 is built from 19 residues. Germline V gene lookup returns CDR1 LNHDA and CDR2 SQIVND (reference sequence). Trimming stripped 7 bases from V and 0 bases from J, with 22 bases between. Profiling relied on immunoSEQ multiplex PCR, and the TCRdb table lists in-frame clones only, not all of them. Among some 2,400 clones listed, 25% to 30% were seen once. The material sequenced was tumor tissue (inferred from file names), taken from a patient given nivolumab and ipilimumab in sequence. The chain recombines TRBV19 with TRBJ1-6; TRBD1 is a possible D gene (6 bases). The TCR originated in a human donor with melanoma. The CDR3 loop is CASTPRTAQRGSYNSPLHF. CDR3 DNA sequence: TGTGCCAGTACTCCGAGGACAGCCCAAAGGGGCTCCTATAATTCACCCCTCCACTTT. The full variable domain, its missing parts supplied by reference TRBV19 and TRBJ1-6, is DGGITQSPKYLFRKEGQNVTLSCEQNLNHDAMYWYRQDPGQGLRLIYYSQIVNDFQKGDIAEGYSVSREKKESFPLTVTSAQKNPTAFYLCASTPRTAQRGSYNSPLHFGNGTRLTVT.